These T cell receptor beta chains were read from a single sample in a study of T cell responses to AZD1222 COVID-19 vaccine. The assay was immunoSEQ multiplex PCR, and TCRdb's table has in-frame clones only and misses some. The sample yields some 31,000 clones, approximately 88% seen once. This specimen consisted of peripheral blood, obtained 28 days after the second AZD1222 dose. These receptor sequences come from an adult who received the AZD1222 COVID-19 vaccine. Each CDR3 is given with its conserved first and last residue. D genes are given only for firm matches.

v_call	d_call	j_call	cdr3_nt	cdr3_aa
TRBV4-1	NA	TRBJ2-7	TGCGCCAGCAGCCAAGATCCTCCCCCAGGCAGGGACTACGAGCAGTACTTC	CASSQDPPPGRDYEQYF
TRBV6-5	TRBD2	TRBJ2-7	TGTGCCAGCAGTCCAAGCGGGGGAGCGGCCTACGAGCAGTACTTC	CASSPSGGAAYEQYF
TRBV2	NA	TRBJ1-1	TGTGCCAGCAGACCCACGAGACAAATGAACACTGAAGCTTTCTTT	CASRPTRQMNTEAFF
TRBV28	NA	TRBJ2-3	TGTGCCAGCAGCGGCGCGGGGACTAGCACAGATACGCAGTATTTT	CASSGAGTSTDTQYF
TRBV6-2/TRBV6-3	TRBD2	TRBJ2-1	TGTGCCAGCAGTTACGGGACTATCAGCTCCTACAATGAGCAGTTCTTC	CASSYGTISSYNEQFF
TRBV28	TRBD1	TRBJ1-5	TGTGCCAGCAGGCTGGGACAGATCAATCAGCCCCAGCATTTT	CASRLGQINQPQHF
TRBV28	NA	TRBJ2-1	TGTGCCAGCAGGATAACAGGGCTTGAGCAGTTCTTC	CASRITGLEQFF
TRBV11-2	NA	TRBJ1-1	TGTGCCAGTTCGATCTCGGGCACTGAAGCTTTCTTT	CASSISGTEAFF
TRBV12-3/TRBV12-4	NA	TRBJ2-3	TGTGCCAGCAAAACAGGTTACACAGATACGCAGTATTTT	CASKTGYTDTQYF
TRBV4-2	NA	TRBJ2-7	TGTGCCAGCAGCCGACGGGCGGTAGGGCCCCACGAGCAGTACTTC	CASSRRAVGPHEQYF
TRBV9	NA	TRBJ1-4	TGTGCCAGCAGCCCAACCATGGGGAATGAAAAACTGTTTTTT	CASSPTMGNEKLFF
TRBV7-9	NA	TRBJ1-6	TGTGCCAGCGCTGAAGGTTCACCCCTCCACTTT	CASAEGSPLHF
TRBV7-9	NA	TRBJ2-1	TGTGCCAGCAGCTTAAGTCGGGCGGAAGGAAATGAGCAGTTCTTC	CASSLSRAEGNEQFF
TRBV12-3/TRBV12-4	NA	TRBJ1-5	TGTGCCAGCAGTTTTATTAGAGATCAGCCCCAGCATTTT	CASSFIRDQPQHF
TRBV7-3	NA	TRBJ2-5	TGTGCCAGCAGCCCAACCGCGGGGGCCTGGGAGACCCAGTACTTC	CASSPTAGAWETQYF
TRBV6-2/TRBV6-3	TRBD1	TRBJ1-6	TGTGCCAGCAGTTACGACACCGGGACAGGGGGTTCACCCCTCCACTTT	CASSYDTGTGGSPLHF
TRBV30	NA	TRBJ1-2	TGTGCCTGGAGTGTAAGCGTCGGCGGAGTGGAGGGCTACACCTTC	CAWSVSVGGVEGYTF
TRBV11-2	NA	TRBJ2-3	TGTGCCAGCAGCCCCTTAAGCACAGATACGCAGTATTTT	CASSPLSTDTQYF
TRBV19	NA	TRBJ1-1	TGTGCCAGTAGTCTATCCACAGGGTACACTGAAGCTTTCTTT	CASSLSTGYTEAFF